This TCR beta chain stems from a study of cytomegalovirus exposure and HLA in healthy donors. The wider study: Early released data had about 85 million unique TCRs, all coming from HLA-typed donors.

The PCR had 60 Vbeta and 13 Jbeta primers. Sequencing was performed with immunoSEQ multiplex PCR; in TCRdb, only in-frame clones are kept and a portion is missing. The sample includes about 130,000 clones, about 74% of them seen just once. Regarding this clone: As yet, its antigen is unknown.

Germline CDR1 and CDR2: LNHDA and SQIVND (reference sequence). V gave up 3 bases and J gave up 8 bases, with 16 bases separating them. This CDR3 region has 15 residues. General study points: The authors listed around 150 TCR beta chains as cytomegalovirus-associated. CMV antigen specificity was confirmed in vitro for a few CMV-associated chains.

Material for sequencing was PBMCs. The chain combines TRBV19 with TRBJ1-4; possibly TRBD1 for D (5 bases). The sequence came from a man between 40 and 49 years old in good health and CMV-seropositive. The CDR3 sequence is CASSIGGWSPEKLFF. DNA of the CDR3: TGTGCCAGTAGTATCGGGGGATGGAGCCCAGAAAAACTGTTTTTT.